Below, 5 T cell receptor beta chains from the same sample are listed, as sequenced in a study of cytomegalovirus exposure and HLA in healthy donors (dated by TCRdb to the late 2010s). Libraries were built with the immunoSEQ multiplex PCR assay. For the multiplex PCR, a mixture combining 60 forward primers for TCR Vbeta segments and 13 reverse primers for TCR Jbeta segments was used. The clones in this table, taken by TCRdb from immuneACCESS, are in-frame only. Not every clone is retained; where verified, under half of the shortfall comes from an unresolved V gene, and the cause of the rest is unknown. The sample includes about 190,000 clones, with less than 85% observed a single time. Together, the top ten hold about 0.7% of the sample. Sample: PBMCs. The receptor source for this set is a boy aged 5-17 years in good health and CMV-seronegative.

The rearrangement links TRBV11-1 to TRBJ2-7; TRBD2 aligns across 10 bases. This CDR3 is 15 amino acids long. With V trimmed by 3 bases and J by 3 bases, 5 bases remained unmatched. The germline V gene has CDR1 SGHAT and CDR2 FQDESV (reference sequence). CDR3 loop: CASSFGLAESYEQYF. The CDR3 coding sequence is TGTGCCAGCAGCTTCGGACTAGCGGAAAGCTACGAGCAGTACTTC.

A remark on this clone: One junction end disagrees with the germline gene, perhaps due to a read error. The chain employs TRBV7-9 and TRBJ2-7; 8 nucleotides line up with TRBD2. CDR1 SEHNR and CDR2 FQNEAQ come from the germline V gene (reference sequence). The CDR3 covers 16 residues. CDR3 amino acids: CSSSFNSGSRAGKQYF. The CDR3 bases are TGTTCCAGCAGCTTTAACAGCGGGAGTAGGGCTGGGAAGCAGTACTTC. Drawing the rest from reference TRBV7-9 and TRBJ2-7, the complete variable domain is DTGVSQNPRHKITKRGQNVTFRCDPISEHNRLYWYRQTLGQGPEFLTYFQNEAQLEKSRLLSDRFSAERPKGSFSTLEIQRTEQGDSAMYLCSSSFNSGSRAGKQYFGPGTRLTVT.

This chain joins TRBV7-9 and TRBJ1-2; 8 bases fit TRBD1. The CDR3 is 14 residues long. Germline V gives CDR1 SEHNR, CDR2 FQNEAQ (reference sequence). J gave up 0 bases and V 6 bases, and 3 bases lay outside the gene matches. In nucleotides, the CDR3 is TGTGCCAGCAGTCCGACAGGGGCTAACTATGGCTACACCTTC. Residues: CASSPTGANYGYTF. The complete variable domain, with remaining parts taken from reference TRBV7-9 and TRBJ1-2, reads DTGVSQNPRHKITKRGQNVTFRCDPISEHNRLYWYRQTLGQGPEFLTYFQNEAQLEKSRLLSDRFSAERPKGSFSTLEIQRTEQGDSAMYLCASSPTGANYGYTFGSGTRLTVV.

The chain joins TRBV9 to TRBJ2-7, with TRBD1 matching over 10 bases. This CDR3 has 13 residues. Germline V lookup: CDR1 SGDLS, CDR2 YYNGEE. V gave up 5 bases and J gave up 5 bases; unmatched junction bases: 4. The CDR3 region is CASSGQGEDEQYF. Here the CDR3 DNA reads TGTGCCAGCAGTGGACAGGGGGAGGACGAGCAGTACTTC.

The chain uses TRBV12-5 and TRBJ2-1, with D perhaps matching TRBD1 (6 bases). This CDR3 comprises 15 residues. Trimming stripped 0 bases from V and 7 bases from J, with 13 bases between. CDR1 and CDR2 (germline): LGHNT, FRNRAP. The CDR3 loop is CASGLVSGTRNEQFF. The CDR3 coding sequence is TGTGCTAGTGGTTTGGTCTCCGGGACAAGGAATGAGCAGTTCTTC.